Sequencing of this T cell receptor (beta chain) was carried out in a study of T cells in localized non-small cell lung cancer. Study-wide points: Appearance in adjacent lung was seen for a median roughly 50 of the top 100 tumor clones.

With 5 bases clipped from V and 3 bases from J, the junction kept 5 bases outside the gene matches. The CDR3 runs 17 residues. Germline lookup yields CDR1 SEHNR and CDR2 FQNEAQ (reference sequence). Measured with immunoSEQ multiplex PCR; TCRdb has only the in-frame clones, and not every one. The data contain about 52,000 clones, roughly 80% of them singletons. This clone showed up just a few times. As yet, its antigen is unknown. The sample in question was PBMCs, obtained before any cancer treatment. The TCR originated in a woman aged 35 to 70 with stage II lung adenocarcinoma. The chain links TRBV7-9 to TRBJ2-3, with 16 bases lining up with TRBD2. The CDR3 coding sequence is TGTGCCAGCAGCCCGGGACTAGCGGGGGGGCGTACAGATACGCAGTATTTT. This gives the protein CASSPGLAGGRTDTQYF.